This T cell receptor (beta chain) was captured by sequencing in a study of CD8 T cells in ankylosing spondylitis. Overall study findings and caveats: It was reported that disease-linked clones were significantly enriched in matched ankylosing spondylitis synovial fluid. Disease-linked clones, CD8+, were relatively rare in peripheral blood.

The CDR3 contains 19 residues. Germline loops: CDR1 MNHNS, CDR2 SASEGT. V shed 1 base, J shed 7 bases, and the junction held 14 bases outside the gene matches. Each TCR beta library was made by quantitative 5'-RACE that incorporated molecular barcodes. TCRdb recomputed calls from the 5' RACE reads with MiXCR, one row per CDR3 protein. The data show some 340,000 distinct CDR3 sequences, 14% to 15% seen once. In regard to this clonotype: Its antigen is unidentified.

What was sequenced was blood, either unsorted or a sorted T cell fraction (not recorded which). The V and J genes are TRBV6-1 and TRBJ2-1; 12 nucleotides align to TRBD2. The source of this sequence is a male donor with ankylosing spondylitis or in good health (not recorded which). CDR3 DNA sequence: TGTGCCAGCAGTGAAGGACTAGCGGGAGCTCGTCATTGGGATAATGAGCAGTTCTTC. Its protein is CASSEGLAGARHWDNEQFF.